The clone carrying this T cell receptor beta chain was seen once. TCRdb re-derived calls from the PCR reads in MiXCR, one entry per CDR3 protein. This sample has under 95,000 distinct CDR3 sequences, with about 48% found just once. The data originate from a study of CDR3 diversity in severe acne. Trimming stripped 7 bases from V and 3 bases from J, with 12 bases between. There are 12 residues in the CDR3. Germline V lookup: CDR1 SQVTM, CDR2 ANQGSEA. This TCR was sampled from a male donor in good health, serving as a control. The sequenced material came from blood. The genes are TRBV29-1 and TRBJ1-1; D uncertain. CDR3 nucleotides: TGCAGCGATAACCGTCGGTACACTGAAGCTTTCTTT. Residues: CSDNRRYTEAFF.